Below are 23 T cell receptor beta chains sequenced from a single sample in a study of blood T cells in healthy people across ages. PCR was performed a second time for 7 to 11 cycles using a sample-barcoded 5' primer and a J-beta primer mix. TCRdb processed the 5' RACE reads anew with MiXCR; each CDR3 protein has one entry. The data contain approximately 810,000 distinct CDR3 sequences, more than 25% of them singletons. The sample comprised blood. The receptors come from a woman older than 75 in good health.

Concerning this clonotype: This clone may be a read error of a much larger clone one base away. The V call is TRBV18, the J call TRBJ2-5, with D possibly TRBD2 on 6 matching bases. The J call may be in error: the DNA end matches TRBJ2-1 better. CDR1 is KGHSH and CDR2 is LQKENI in the germline V gene. This CDR3 has 16 amino acids. The CDR3 sequence is CASSPKYLQGGETQFF. The CDR3 DNA reads TGTGCCAGCTCACCAAAGTACTTGCAGGGAGGAGAGACCCAGTTCTTC.

This clonotype was observed a few times. The chain combines TRBV10-2 with TRBJ2-1, with 13 bases lining up with TRBD2. CDR3 length: 15 residues. V shed 6 bases and J 6 bases; nucleotides not matched to a gene: 5. Germline lookup yields CDR1 WSHSY and CDR2 SAAADI. Here the CDR3 reads CASRLAGGGPNEQFF. CDR3 bases: TGCGCCAGCAGACTAGCGGGGGGGGGGCCCAATGAGCAGTTCTTC.

This clonotype was observed a few times. A much larger clone lies one base from this, so it may be a read error. This chain connects TRBV2 to TRBJ2-7; D unresolved. The last part of the DNA fits TRBJ2-5 better; the J call may be wrong. This CDR3 has 13 residues. The germline CDR1 and CDR2 sequences are SNHLY and FYNNEI. The CDR3 region is CAGLAAPKETQYF. The CDR3 coding sequence is TGTGCCGGCTTGGCAGCTCCCAAAGAGACCCAGTACTTC.

Details on this clonotype: One end of the junction is discordant with germline, which a read error may explain. The genes are TRBV7-9 and TRBJ2-3; D call uncertain. Germline lookup yields CDR1 SEHNR and CDR2 FQNEAQ (reference sequence). The CDR3 length is 14 residues. CDR3 sequence reads: CAGSSTKDTDTQYF. For the CDR3, the DNA is TGTGCCGGCAGCTCCACAAAGGACACAGATACGCAGTATTTT.

The chain has TRBV11-2 and TRBJ2-2; D not resolved. The CDR3 runs to 15 residues. Germline lookup yields CDR1 SGHAT and CDR2 FQNNGV. Deletions cut 0 bases from V and 2 bases from J, with 7 bases between. The CDR3 DNA is TGTGCCAGCAGCTTAGAACTGACTAACACCGGGGAGCTGTTTTTT. The encoded protein is CASSLELTNTGELFF.

The sample holds one count of this clonotype. This chain uses TRBV12-3 or TRBV12-4 with TRBJ2-3, with D maybe TRBD1 (6 bases). V lost 4 bases and J 6 bases, leaving 14 bases between the germline ends. The CDR3 sequence is 14 residues long. The CDR3 region has the DNA TGTGCCAGCAGTTCCTCGGGACAATTGGATACGCAGTATTTT. This encodes CASSSSGQLDTQYF.

The V gene is TRBV6-1, the J gene TRBJ2-5; 9 bases agree with TRBD2. The CDR3 has 16 residues. In germline, CDR1 is MNHNS, CDR2 SASEGT. The trim removed 3 bases at V and 5 bases at J, leaving 10 bases unmatched. This CDR3 is CASSEARLAAGETQYF. The CDR3 DNA sequence: TGTGCCAGCAGTGAGGCTCGACTAGCGGCCGGGGAGACCCAGTACTTC.

The chain recombines TRBV20-1 with TRBJ2-3; 11 bases match TRBD1. Losses at the gene ends were 4 bases for V and 3 bases for J; bases not matched to a gene: 6. The CDR3 spans 15 residues. Germline V gene data show CDR1 as DFQATT and CDR2 as SNEGSKA (reference sequence). The CDR3 nucleotides are TGCAGTGCTAAGACCGGGACAGGGGGTACAGATACGCAGTATTTT. It is translated as CSAKTGTGGTDTQYF.

As concerns this clonotype: Given a much more abundant clone one base away, this may be a read error. The genes are TRBV5-1 and TRBJ2-1; D remains unclear. CDR1 is SGHRS and CDR2 is YFSETQ in the germline V gene. This CDR3 region has 13 residues. Trimming took off 4 bases at V and 2 bases at J, with 7 bases between the two ends. CDR3: CASSRNPYNEQFF. The CDR3 nucleotides are TGCGCCAGCAGCCGAAACCCCTACAATGAGCAGTTCTTC.

DNA of the CDR3: TGTGCCAGCAGTTTAGAGGGAGGGTCGCAGGAAAAACTGTTTTTT. Encoded protein: CASSLEGGSQEKLFF. The gene calls are TRBV27 and TRBJ1-4; D not resolved. In germline, CDR1 is MNHEY, CDR2 SMNVEV (reference sequence). CDR3 length equals 15 residues. Trimming cost V 2 bases and J 8 bases, with 15 bases left between them.

This clonotype was recorded at least ten times. This rearrangement joins TRBV5-5 to TRBJ2-7; a possible D gene is TRBD1 (6 bases). V lost 4 bases to trimming and J lost 4 bases, with 12 bases between them. The CDR3 loop spans 13 amino acids. Germline values: CDR1 SGHKS, CDR2 YYEKEE (reference sequence). DNA for the CDR3: TGTGCCAGCAGCATCCGGACAGTTTACGAGCAGTACTTC. It translates to CASSIRTVYEQYF.

This clonotype was counted at least ten times. The J gene is TRBJ2-7, the V gene TRBV10-3, with 8 positions matching TRBD1. Losses at the gene ends were 6 bases for V and 2 bases for J; bases not matched to a gene: 9. The CDR3 is 15 amino acids. CDR1 is ENHRY, CDR2 SYGVKD, per germline. The CDR3 protein is CAIRGGGTGPYEQYF. CDR3 nucleotide sequence: TGTGCCATCAGGGGAGGAGGGACAGGTCCCTACGAGCAGTACTTC.

This clonotype turned up a few times. A read error may explain this, as a much larger clone is one base away. This rearrangement joins TRBV29-1 to TRBJ2-1; D possibly corresponds to TRBD2 (5 bases). Trimming left V 4 bases short and J 12 bases short, with 19 bases between. CDR1 is SQVTM and CDR2 is ANQGSEA in the germline V gene. CDR3 size: 13 residues. CDR3 residues: CSVVSGRLMGQFF. In nucleotides, the CDR3 is TGCAGCGTTGTAAGCGGCCGTCTTATGGGGCAGTTCTTC.

In this sample, this clonotype turned up many times. The chain carries TRBV29-1 and TRBJ2-2; TRBD2 aligns across 8 bases. The trim removed 6 bases at V and 6 bases at J, leaving 9 bases unmatched. Germline CDR1 SQVTM, CDR2 ANQGSEA. CDR3 length: 14 residues. The CDR3 loop reads CSVPGLAGAGELFF. DNA for the CDR3: TGCAGCGTGCCTGGACTAGCCGGGGCCGGGGAGCTGTTTTTT.

This chain connects TRBV19 to TRBJ2-4; tentatively, D is TRBD2 (6 bases). The CDR3 totals 14 residues. V was shortened by 1 base and J by 4 bases, with 8 bases between the two germline ends. CDR1 LNHDA and CDR2 SQIVND come from the germline V gene (reference sequence). CDR3 loop: CASSIGGLKNIQYF. In nucleotides, the CDR3 is TGTGCCAGTAGTATAGGGGGACTTAAAAACATTCAGTACTTC.

This clonotype was seen a handful of times. A much larger clone differs by one base, so this may be a read error. The chain uses TRBV10-3 and TRBJ2-1, with 12 bases aligning to TRBD1. CDR1 ENHRY and CDR2 SYGVKD come from the germline V gene. The CDR3 is 13 residues long. With V trimmed by 9 bases and J by 8 bases, 5 bases remained unmatched. In DNA form, the CDR3 reads TGTGCCATGGGACAGGGGGCGCGGGATGAGCAGTTCTTC. Protein: CAMGQGARDEQFF.

This chain connects TRBV27 to TRBJ2-3; the D gene is possibly TRBD1 (6 bases). Germline loops: CDR1 MNHEY, CDR2 SMNVEV (reference sequence). CDR3 length: 14 residues. Trimming stripped 4 bases from V and 2 bases from J, with 10 bases between. CDR3 sequence reads: CASSCSGVTDTQYF. The CDR3 DNA reads TGTGCCAGCAGTTGCTCAGGGGTCACAGATACGCAGTATTTT.

The CDR3 protein is CASSLRGGLAFLNEQYF. The CDR3 nucleotides read TGTGCCAGCAGCTTAAGAGGGGGACTAGCTTTCTTGAATGAGCAGTACTTC. This chain links TRBV13 with TRBJ2-5, with 9 bases aligning to TRBD2. V lost 2 bases and J lost 11; bases outside the gene matches: 18. Per the germline V gene, CDR1 is PRHDT and CDR2 is FYEKMQ (reference sequence). The CDR3 loop spans 17 amino acids.

V usage is TRBV7-2 and J usage is TRBJ2-3; 11 bases align to TRBD2. The length of the CDR3 is 16 residues. CDR1 is SGHTA and CDR2 is FQGNSA in the germline V gene. V trimming: 5 bases; J trimming: 2 bases; junction bases outside the gene matches: 6. The CDR3 DNA reads TGTGCCAGCAGCCGCACTAGCGGGGGCGACACAGATACGCAGTATTTT. Its protein is CASSRTSGGDTDTQYF.

This clonotype was counted a few times. The J gene is TRBJ1-2, the V gene TRBV24-1; D is uncertain. Germline V gene data show CDR1 as KGHDR and CDR2 as SFDVKD. The CDR3 has 11 residues. The V and J ends lost 0 bases and 8 bases respectively, with 3 bases between them. The CDR3, as DNA: TGTGCCACCAGTGATTTGGAAGGCTACACCTTC. Translating gives CATSDLEGYTF.

This clonotype has only one observation. The rearrangement links TRBV7-2 to TRBJ1-1; D call uncertain. The V end lost 4 bases, the J end lost 1 base, and 10 bases lay between the germline ends. Germline-derived CDR1 and CDR2 are SGHTA and FQGNSA. The CDR3 has 14 residues. CDR3 in amino acids: CASSSYPTNTEAFF. CDR3 sequence (DNA): TGTGCCAGCAGCTCCTACCCCACGAACACTGAAGCTTTCTTT.

The rearrangement links TRBV30 to TRBJ1-6; 11 bases fit TRBD1. Germline CDR1 and CDR2: GTSNPN and SVGIG (reference sequence). The CDR3 runs 17 residues. V lost 0 bases and J lost 11; bases outside the gene matches: 12. The CDR3 loop reads CAWSVGMGQGGNAPLHF. The CDR3 DNA reads as TGTGCCTGGAGTGTCGGGATGGGACAGGGGGGCAATGCACCCCTCCACTTT.

This clonotype was detected a few times. The rearrangement uses TRBV20-1 and TRBJ2-5; 15 bases are a match to TRBD2. Trimming took 5 bases from V and 4 from J; bases not matched to a gene: 11. CDR1 is DFQATT and CDR2 is SNEGSKA in the germline V gene (reference sequence). There are 17 residues in the CDR3. CDR3 in DNA: TGCAGTGCTCCCGGGGGACTAGCGGGGGGAGCGAGAGAGACCCAGTACTTC. It yields the protein CSAPGGLAGGARETQYF.